This is a list of T cell receptor beta chains from one sample in a study of Ad26.COV2.S vaccination and SARS-CoV-2 variants. Only in-frame clones appear in the TCRdb table, and some are missing; sequencing was by immunoSEQ multiplex PCR. Of hundreds of thousands of clones in the sample, 89% were seen once. Sequencing used peripheral blood, obtained in a trial of Ad26.COV2.S vaccine versus placebo. These receptors were collected from a person between 18 and 65 years old who received the Ad26.COV2.S COVID-19 vaccine or a placebo. CDR3s include the opening cysteine and the closing phenylalanine or tryptophan. A D gene is named only where the DNA matches it firmly. The size of a clone is reported for some rows only, either as once, few or many, or as a class for expanded clones.

TRBJ1-1	-	TRBV4-3	14	-	CASSQEIMNTEAFF	TGCGCCAGCAGCCAAGAGATAATGAACACTGAAGCTTTCTTT
TRBJ2-2	-	TRBV7-3	14	-	CASSLRQEDGELFF	TGTGCCAGCAGCTTAAGACAGGAAGACGGGGAGCTGTTTTTT
TRBJ2-1	TRBD2	TRBV11-2	18	-	CASSLGLAGRLPYNEQFF	TGTGCCAGCAGCTTAGGACTAGCGGGAAGGTTGCCCTACAATGAGCAGTTCTTC
TRBJ2-3	-	TRBV5-1	12	-	CASGPGADTQYF	TGCGCCAGCGGACCCGGCGCGGATACGCAGTATTTT
TRBJ1-1	-	TRBV2	14	-	CASSVGRVHPEAFF	TGTGCCAGCAGCGTGGGGAGGGTGCACCCTGAAGCTTTCTTT
TRBJ1-1	-	TRBV7-6	14	-	CASSLDRVRTEAFF	TGTGCCAGCAGCTTAGACAGGGTTCGCACTGAAGCTTTCTTT
TRBJ2-4	-	TRBV11-2	13	-	CASSLYLENIQYF	TGTGCCAGCAGCTTATATCTAGAAAACATTCAGTACTTC
TRBJ1-2	-	TRBV7-2	16	-	CASSLNRGRPPHGYTF	TGTGCCAGCAGTTTGAATAGGGGTAGACCTCCCCATGGCTACACCTTC
TRBJ2-3	TRBD2	TRBV6-2/TRBV6-3	16	-	CASSSFSGGLTDTQYF	TGTGCCAGCAGTTCCTTTAGCGGGGGGTTAACAGATACGCAGTATTTT
TRBJ1-1	TRBD1	TRBV11-2	15	-	CASSFRQGLNTEAFF	TGTGCCAGCAGCTTCCGACAGGGCCTCAACACTGAAGCTTTCTTT
TRBJ1-5	-	TRBV24-1	13	-	CATSFGSNQPQHF	TGTGCCACCAGTTTTGGGAGCAATCAGCCCCAGCATTTT
TRBJ2-7	TRBD1	TRBV30	12	-	CAWSRTGNIRVF	TGTGCCTGGAGCCGGACAGGGAATATACGGGTCTTC
TRBJ2-5	-	TRBV15	13	once	CATSDRDRETQYF	TGTGCCACCAGCGATAGGGATCGGGAGACCCAGTACTTC
TRBJ1-5	TRBD1	TRBV19	18	once	CASSIAGTALHSNQPQHF	TGTGCCAGTAGTATAGCTGGGACAGCCCTTCATAGCAATCAGCCCCAGCATTTT
TRBJ2-5	TRBD2	TRBV7-9	19	-	CASSSIAGAGVMGQETQYF	TGTGCCAGCAGCTCGATAGCCGGGGCGGGGGTGATGGGACAAGAGACCCAGTACTTC
TRBJ1-2	-	TRBV25-1	14	-	CASSEWGWNYGYTF	TGTGCCAGCAGTGAATGGGGGTGGAATTATGGCTACACCTTC
TRBJ2-5	-	TRBV27	14	-	CASSLMSPQETQYF	TGTGCCAGCAGTTTGATGTCTCCTCAAGAGACCCAGTACTTC
TRBJ1-2	-	TRBV14	18	-	CASSHTGEGFGNYYGYTF	TGTGCCAGCAGCCACACTGGGGAGGGGTTTGGGAACTACTATGGCTACACCTTC
TRBJ1-6	TRBD1	TRBV19	16	few	CASSPRTGGTNSPLHF	TGTGCCAGTAGTCCCCGGACAGGGGGAACTAATTCACCCCTCCACTTT
TRBJ2-2	TRBD2	TRBV5-1	15	-	CASSPGGAGTGELFF	TGCGCCAGCAGCCCCGGGGGGGCCGGCACCGGGGAGCTGTTTTTT
TRBJ2-2	-	TRBV2	14	-	CASSPLGTLGELFF	TGTGCCAGCAGCCCCTTGGGGACCCTCGGGGAGCTGTTTTTT
TRBJ2-5	TRBD2	TRBV5-1	17	-	CASSVRLAGISRETQYF	TGCGCCAGCAGCGTTCGACTAGCGGGGATCTCAAGGGAGACCCAGTACTTC
TRBJ2-7	TRBD1	TRBV27	18	-	CASSTNRDRKKGVYEQYF	TGTGCCAGCAGCACGAACCGGGACAGAAAAAAGGGGGTCTACGAGCAGTACTTC
TRBJ1-2	-	TRBV5-1	14	-	CASSLVAGAYGYTF	TGCGCCAGCAGCTTGGTGGCAGGGGCCTATGGCTACACCTTC
TRBJ1-4	-	TRBV28	15	-	CASRPGASTNEKLFF	TGTGCCAGCAGGCCGGGAGCGTCAACTAATGAAAAACTGTTTTTT
TRBJ2-3	TRBD1	TRBV3-1/TRBV3-2	17	-	CASSPREQGALTDTQYF	TGTGCCAGCAGCCCCCGGGAACAGGGGGCTCTAACAGATACGCAGTATTTT
TRBJ1-2	-	TRBV12-3/TRBV12-4	11	-	CASSTRVDYTF	TGTGCCAGCAGTACCAGGGTGGACTACACCTTC
TRBJ2-3	TRBD2	TRBV5-1	16	-	CASSPGLAGYTDTQYF	TGCGCCAGCAGCCCGGGACTAGCGGGATACACAGATACGCAGTATTTT
TRBJ1-1	-	TRBV27	15	-	CASSLLRKLNTEAFF	TGTGCCAGCAGTTTACTCAGGAAACTGAACACTGAAGCTTTCTTT
TRBJ2-3	-	TRBV11-1	13	-	CASSPRLGATQYF	TGTGCCAGCAGCCCCCGCTTGGGGGCTACGCAGTATTTT
TRBJ1-1	-	TRBV7-2	16	-	CASTWGGARMNTEAFF	TGTGCCAGCACCTGGGGGGGGGCTCGGATGAACACTGAAGCTTTCTTT
TRBJ2-7	-	TRBV5-1	16	once	CASSLEGGLGRNEQYF	TGCGCCAGCAGCTTGGAGGGGGGTCTGGGCCGTAACGAGCAGTACTTC
TRBJ2-2	TRBD1	TRBV9	15	-	CASSVWDRAIGELFF	TGTGCCAGCAGCGTCTGGGACAGGGCTATCGGGGAGCTGTTTTTT
TRBJ2-7	-	TRBV4-2	17	few	CASSRQRSERPIYEQYF	TGTGCCAGCAGCCGCCAAAGGTCAGAGCGGCCCATCTACGAGCAGTACTTC
TRBJ2-3	-	TRBV5-1	15	-	CASSSTGHGTDTQYF	TGCGCCAGCAGCTCCACAGGACACGGTACAGATACGCAGTATTTT
TRBJ2-1	-	TRBV24-1	11	-	CATSRYNEQFF	TGTGCCACCAGTAGGTACAATGAGCAGTTCTTC
TRBJ1-2	-	TRBV5-4	16	few	CASSPEPGREDYGYTF	TGTGCCAGCAGCCCCGAACCGGGGAGGGAAGACTATGGCTACACCTTC
TRBJ2-3	-	TRBV6-6	13	once	CASSYAQPDTQYF	TGTGCCAGCAGTTACGCCCAGCCAGATACGCAGTATTTT
TRBJ1-1	TRBD1	TRBV28	14	once	CASRHRGLSTEAFF	TGTGCCAGCAGGCACAGGGGGCTTAGCACTGAAGCTTTCTTT
TRBJ1-2	-	TRBV19	16	-	CASSTFGRTVNYGYTF	TGTGCCAGTAGTACGTTCGGCAGGACAGTCAACTATGGCTACACCTTC
TRBJ2-7	TRBD1	TRBV4-1	15	-	CASSPGTGISYEQYF	TGCGCCAGCAGCCCGGGGACAGGAATTTCCTACGAGCAGTACTTC
TRBJ1-3	-	TRBV30	14	-	CAWSVKGYGNTIYF	TGTGCCTGGAGTGTAAAAGGCTATGGAAACACCATATATTTT
TRBJ2-1	TRBD2	TRBV5-1	16	-	CASTFSGGGSYNEQFF	TGCGCCAGCACCTTTAGTGGCGGGGGCTCCTACAATGAGCAGTTCTTC
TRBJ1-6	TRBD1	TRBV6-5	13	-	CASSSTDRRSLHF	TGTGCCAGCAGTTCGACGGACAGGCGGTCCCTCCACTTT
TRBJ1-2	TRBD1	TRBV4-1	14	few	CASSQPGQSYGYTF	TGCGCCAGCAGCCAACCGGGACAGAGTTATGGCTACACCTTC
TRBJ2-3	-	TRBV13	13	-	CASSLGGTDTQYF	TGTGCCAGCAGCTTGGGTGGCACAGATACGCAGTATTTT
TRBJ2-2	-	TRBV11-2	14	-	CASSFSGVHGELFF	TGTGCCAGCAGCTTCTCAGGGGTCCACGGGGAGCTGTTTTTT
TRBJ2-3	TRBD2	TRBV2	15	-	CASRAASGGPDTQYF	TGTGCCAGCAGGGCCGCTAGCGGGGGGCCAGATACGCAGTATTTT
TRBJ2-3	TRBD1	TRBV5-4	12	-	CASSFGTGVEYF	TGTGCCAGCAGCTTTGGGACAGGGGTCGAGTATTTT
TRBJ1-3	-	TRBV5-1	15	-	CASSLAGLNGNTIYF	TGCGCCAGCAGCTTGGCAGGGCTCAATGGAAACACCATATATTTT
TRBJ1-2	-	TRBV5-1	14	-	CASSLGLGLYGYTF	TGCGCCAGCAGCTTGGGCCTGGGACTTTATGGCTACACCTTC
TRBJ1-6	-	TRBV30	14	once	CAWSVILGGQTLVF	TGTGCCTGGAGTGTAATTTTAGGAGGGCAGACCCTCGTCTTT
TRBJ1-6	TRBD1	TRBV9	15	-	CASSFGGTANSPLHF	TGTGCCAGCAGCTTCGGCGGGACAGCCAATTCACCCCTCCACTTT